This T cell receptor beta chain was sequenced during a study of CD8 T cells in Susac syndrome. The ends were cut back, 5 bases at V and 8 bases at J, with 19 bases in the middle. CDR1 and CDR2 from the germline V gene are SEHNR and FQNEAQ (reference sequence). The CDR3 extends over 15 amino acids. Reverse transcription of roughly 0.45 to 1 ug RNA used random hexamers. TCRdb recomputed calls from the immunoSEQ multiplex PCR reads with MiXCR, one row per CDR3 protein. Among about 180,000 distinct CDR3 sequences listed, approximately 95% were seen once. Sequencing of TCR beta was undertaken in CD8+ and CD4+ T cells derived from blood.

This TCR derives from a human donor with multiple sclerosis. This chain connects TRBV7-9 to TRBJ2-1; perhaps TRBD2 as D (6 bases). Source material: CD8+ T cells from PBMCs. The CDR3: CASSPTWAGWDEQFF. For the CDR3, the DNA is TGTGCCAGCAGCCCCACCTGGGCGGGATGGGATGAGCAGTTCTTC.